This T cell receptor (beta chain) was found in a study of T cell changes during pregnancy in multiple sclerosis. TCRdb's copy holds only in-frame clones and misses some; the assay was immunoSEQ multiplex PCR. The repertoire consists of 65,000 to 70,000 clones, with more than 85% occurring once and the leading ten covering 2.3%. This CDR3 has 16 residues. Per germline, CDR1 LNHDA and CDR2 SQIVND (reference sequence). Trimming left V 3 bases short and J 2 bases short, with 15 bases between. The chain has TRBV19 and TRBJ2-3; the D gene is possibly TRBD2 (7 bases). This TCR derives from a female donor with multiple sclerosis, enrolled in a pregnancy study. This specimen consisted of peripheral blood, obtained in the first trimester of pregnancy. The CDR3 DNA is TGTGCCAGTAGTATGAAAAAGGGGGGGTCCACAGATACGCAGTATTTT. Its translation: CASSMKKGGSTDTQYF.